These T cell receptor beta chains were read from a single sample in a study of human T cells and chemical hapten exposure. One entry per CDR3 protein, called by TCRdb with MiXCR from the RACE reads. The table includes under 60,000 distinct CDR3 sequences, 8.5% to 10% detected once. This specimen was whole blood, taken in connection with sensitization to the hapten diphenylcyclopropenone (DPC). These receptors were obtained from a woman in her 30s with alopecia areata. Some clones in this sample may be carry-over from other donors' samples. CDR3s include the opening cysteine and the closing phenylalanine or tryptophan. The D gene is left open where the match is weak. Expanded clones are given a class, and other clones once, few, many or no size at all.

D gene	V gene	J gene	clone size	CDR3 DNA	CDR3 protein
TRBD2	TRBV5-1	TRBJ2-3	few	TGCGCCAGCAGCTTGGCGGGGGGGCCAGCAGATACGCAGTATTTT	CASSLAGGPADTQYF
-	TRBV4-1	TRBJ2-2	-	TGCGCCAGCACTCCCAAGCCCCCGCGGGTGGTCACCGGGGAGCTGTTTTTT	CASTPKPPRVVTGELFF
TRBD2	TRBV6-6	TRBJ2-3	many	TGTGCCAGCATAAGTAGCGGGGGCCTACGCACAGATACGCAGTATTTT	CASISSGGLRTDTQYF
-	TRBV4-3	TRBJ1-4	few	TGCGCCAGCAGCCCTACAGGGCCAACTAATGAAAAACTGTTTTTT	CASSPTGPTNEKLFF
-	TRBV2	TRBJ1-5	-	TGTGCCAGCGGGGTGACAGGCTACAATCAGCCCCAGCATTTT	CASGVTGYNQPQHF
-	TRBV5-1	TRBJ1-2	few	TGCGCCAGCAGCTTGGAAGGGGGAGGGTCCTCCGGCTACACCTTC	CASSLEGGGSSGYTF
-	TRBV20-1	TRBJ2-7	-	TGCAGTGCTAGAGGGGGCCCCACCTGGGAGCAGTACTTC	CSARGGPTWEQYF
-	TRBV6-6	TRBJ2-2	few	TGTGCCAGCAGTTACTCGAATCCGGGGGGCCAAAACACCGGGGAGCTGTTTTTT	CASSYSNPGGQNTGELFF
TRBD1	TRBV5-6	TRBJ2-3	-	TGTGCCAGCAGCCGGAATCTCGACAGGGACCACAAAGATACGCAGTATTTT	CASSRNLDRDHKDTQYF
-	TRBV4-1	TRBJ1-1	-	TGCGCCAGCAGCCAAGTCGGGGGGCCTTACACTGAAGCTTTCTTT	CASSQVGGPYTEAFF
TRBD1	TRBV13	TRBJ2-3	few	TGTGCCAGCAGCTCAGGACAGGGTTGGGACACAGATACGCAGTATTTT	CASSSGQGWDTDTQYF
TRBD2	TRBV7-7	TRBJ2-3	-	TGTGCCAGCAGCCCGGGACTAGCGGGGGGCCAGAGCACAGATACGCAGTATTTT	CASSPGLAGGQSTDTQYF
-	TRBV9	TRBJ1-5	many	TGTGCCAGCGGTAGAGGTCAGCCCCAGCATTTT	CASGRGQPQHF
-	TRBV20-1	TRBJ1-1	many	TGCAGTGCTAGAGATGTCAGGATAGCTTTCTTT	CSARDVRIAFF
-	TRBV14	TRBJ2-6	-	TGTGCCAGCAGCCAGCGGACCTCTGGGGCCAACGTCCGGACTTTC	CASSQRTSGANVRTF
-	TRBV19	TRBJ1-2	-	TGTGCCAGTAGTATAAGGAGCTCCTATGGCTACACCTTC	CASSIRSSYGYTF
-	TRBV11-2	TRBJ2-1	few	TGTGCCAGCAGCTACGGGGGCTGCAGCAATGAGCAGTTCTTC	CASSYGGCSNEQFF
-	TRBV11-1	TRBJ2-1	few	TGTGCCAGCAGCTTAGGACTGGCTAGGGACAATGAGCAGTTCTTC	CASSLGLARDNEQFF
-	TRBV3-1	TRBJ2-1	few	TGTGCCAGCAGCCAGCGGGGTTATGAGCAGTTCTTC	CASSQRGYEQFF
-	TRBV30	TRBJ2-7	many	TGTGCCTGGAGTGCGCAGGTGGAGCAGTACTTC	CAWSAQVEQYF
-	TRBV7-2	TRBJ1-4	-	TGTGCCAGCAGCCGGGGGGTAACAGGGCCAGGGGAAAAACTGTTTTTT	CASSRGVTGPGEKLFF
TRBD1	TRBV5-1	TRBJ1-4	-	TGCGCCAGCAGCTGGGGACAGAGTAATGAAAAACTGTTTTTT	CASSWGQSNEKLFF
-	TRBV28	TRBJ1-2	-	TGTGCCAGCAGCCTCGTGGGGCTAGGCTACACCTTC	CASSLVGLGYTF
-	TRBV5-1	TRBJ2-1	few	TGCGCCAGCAGCTTAGCCTCTCACAATGAGCAGTTCTTC	CASSLASHNEQFF
-	TRBV30	TRBJ2-7	-	TGTGCCTGGGCCCTCCCTACCATGTCCTCCTACGAGCAGTACTTC	CAWALPTMSSYEQYF
-	TRBV12-3/TRBV12-4	TRBJ2-3	many	TGTGCCAGCAGTTTTTATATTCGGCCCCCCGGGGATACGCAGTATTTT	CASSFYIRPPGDTQYF
TRBD1	TRBV14	TRBJ2-5	few	TGTGCCAGCAGCCAACATACCGGGACAGCTAAAGAGACCCAGTACTTC	CASSQHTGTAKETQYF
TRBD1	TRBV4-2	TRBJ2-1	-	TGTGCCAGCAGCCGCGGACAGGGGAGCTCCCAACCGGAGCAGTTCTTC	CASSRGQGSSQPEQFF
-	TRBV18	TRBJ1-3	few	TGTGCCAGCTCACCAAATCGCGGCGGAAACACCATATATTTT	CASSPNRGGNTIYF
TRBD1	TRBV12-3/TRBV12-4	TRBJ2-7	many	TGTGCCAGCAGTTTGTGGGGACAGGGGGCACTCTACGAGCAGTACTTC	CASSLWGQGALYEQYF
-	TRBV20-1	TRBJ2-1	few	TGCAGTGCTAGAGGGGGGTGCTACAATGAGCAGTTCTTC	CSARGGCYNEQFF
-	TRBV27	TRBJ2-7	-	TGTGCCAGCATTTCCACAGGGTCCAAAACGAAGCAGTACTTC	CASISTGSKTKQYF
-	TRBV5-4	TRBJ1-4	-	TGTGCCAGCAGCTTGATGGACGGAAATGAAAAACTGTTTTTT	CASSLMDGNEKLFF
-	TRBV11-3	TRBJ2-7	many	TGTGCCAGCAGCTTAGGGAGGGCTTCGGACGAGCAGTACTTC	CASSLGRASDEQYF
-	TRBV6-5	TRBJ1-2	-	TGTGCCAGCAGACCCACCGCCTTCTATGGCTGCACCTTC	CASRPTAFYGCTF
TRBD2	TRBV14	TRBJ2-1	-	TGTGCCAGCAGCCAAGAATTCTCTTCAGCGGGGCGGAGCGAGGAGCAGTTCTTC	CASSQEFSSAGRSEEQFF
-	TRBV10-3	TRBJ1-1	many	TGTGCCATCAGTTTTACAGGGAACACTGAAGCTTTCTTT	CAISFTGNTEAFF
-	TRBV27	TRBJ1-6	few	TGTGCCAGCAGTTTACAGGTCTCCTATAATTCACCCCTCCACTTT	CASSLQVSYNSPLHF
TRBD1	TRBV20-1	TRBJ2-5	many	TGCAGTGCTAGGGAAGGGACAGACATCCTAGAGACCCAGTACTTC	CSAREGTDILETQYF
TRBD1	TRBV5-1	TRBJ1-4	few	TGCGCCAGCAGCCTTAACAGGGGGCAGACTAATGAAAAACTGTTTTTT	CASSLNRGQTNEKLFF
-	TRBV2	TRBJ1-6	many	TGTGCCAGCAGAGCCGGGACCCGTGTCCCCCTCCACTTT	CASRAGTRVPLHF
TRBD1	TRBV6-6	TRBJ2-3	many	TGTGCCAGCAGTTATACGACAGGGGCAGGGGATACGCAGTATTTT	CASSYTTGAGDTQYF
TRBD1	TRBV7-7	TRBJ2-5	many	TGTGCTAGCAGCTTGGCGGCAGGGGGCAAGGGAGAGACCCAGTACTTC	CASSLAAGGKGETQYF
TRBD1	TRBV6-1	TRBJ1-5	few	TGTGCCAGCATGCCCGGACAGGGTGCTCAGCCCCAGCATTTT	CASMPGQGAQPQHF
-	TRBV12-3/TRBV12-4	TRBJ2-6	few	TGTGCCAGCAGGAGGGGGGCCAACGTCCTGACTTTC	CASRRGANVLTF
TRBD2	TRBV20-1	TRBJ2-7	few	TGCAGTGCTAGATTCCCTAGCGGTGGATCCTACGAGCAGTACTTC	CSARFPSGGSYEQYF
-	TRBV21-1	TRBJ1-5	-	TGTGCCAGCAGCAAATCACGGGAAAATCAGCCCCAGCATTTT	CASSKSRENQPQHF
-	TRBV20-1	TRBJ2-3	-	TGCAGTGCCTTGAAGGGTGGTGGCACAGATACGCAGTATTTT	CSALKGGGTDTQYF
-	TRBV6-2/TRBV6-3	TRBJ2-3	-	TGTGCCAGCAGTTCCAGCGACTACACAGATACGCAGTATTTT	CASSSSDYTDTQYF
-	TRBV12-3/TRBV12-4	TRBJ2-2	many	TGTGCCAGCAGTTTATCCGGCGGGGAGCTGTTTTTT	CASSLSGGELFF
-	TRBV12-3/TRBV12-4	TRBJ1-5	many	TGTGCCAGCAGTCGGACCTTCAATCAGCCCCAGCATTTT	CASSRTFNQPQHF
-	TRBV20-1	TRBJ2-5	-	TGCAGTGCTAGAGATCGGGTGATAGCAACAGAGACCCAGTACTTC	CSARDRVIATETQYF
-	TRBV20-1	TRBJ2-1	-	TGCAGTGCTAGCGGGGGCCGCTACAATGAGCAGTTCTTC	CSASGGRYNEQFF
TRBD1	TRBV28	TRBJ1-1	-	TGTGCCAGCAGTCAGACAGGGGGGACGCGTAGGAACACTGAAGCTTTCTTT	CASSQTGGTRRNTEAFF
-	TRBV10-3	TRBJ2-7	many	TGTGCCATCAGTCTCGATAGCTCCTACGAGCAGTACTTC	CAISLDSSYEQYF
TRBD1	TRBV7-9	TRBJ2-5	-	TGTGCCAGCAGCTCGCCGGGACAGGGTTTGCAAGAGACCCAGTACTTC	CASSSPGQGLQETQYF
TRBD1	TRBV6-6	TRBJ1-5	many	TGTGCCAGCACCCTAGATGGACAGGGGGGGCAGCCCCAGCATTTT	CASTLDGQGGQPQHF
-	TRBV20-1	TRBJ1-1	-	TGCAGTGCTAAAAAGGGCGGGGGGGAGGACCCTGAAGCTTTCTTT	CSAKKGGGEDPEAFF
TRBD1	TRBV12-3/TRBV12-4	TRBJ1-1	many	TGTGCCAGCACGCAAAATTTTCCGGGACAGGGATCCACTGAAGCTTTCTTT	CASTQNFPGQGSTEAFF